The rows below give T cell receptor beta chains drawn from one sample of a study of long-term antiretroviral therapy in people with HIV. Clones were read by immunoSEQ multiplex PCR, and TCRdb kept only the in-frame ones, dropping some. The table includes tens of thousands of clones, roughly 80% detected once. The sequenced sample was unsorted PBMCs, obtained 0.8 years before starting antiretroviral therapy. Receptors were obtained from a man aged 18 to 29 with HIV. The CDR3 runs from the conserved cysteine through the conserved F or W. D genes are given only for firm matches. Not every row has a clone size; where given, it reads once, few, many or a size class.

D gene,clone size,V gene,J gene,CDR3 protein,CDR3 DNA
TRBD1,-,TRBV19,TRBJ2-7,CASSIGQGESYEQYF,TGTGCCAGTAGTATAGGACAGGGAGAATCCTACGAGCAGTACTTC
TRBD2,few,TRBV28,TRBJ2-7,CASSSTGLAGGGQYF,TGTGCCAGCAGTTCCACGGGACTAGCGGGAGGCGGGCAGTACTTC
TRBD1,-,TRBV29-1,TRBJ1-1,CSVEDEGAGSTEAFF,TGCAGCGTTGAAGATGAGGGGGCGGGGAGCACTGAAGCTTTCTTT
-,-,TRBV7-9,TRBJ1-4,CASSGGDATNEKLFF,TGTGCCAGCAGCGGTGGGGATGCAACTAATGAAAAACTGTTTTTT
TRBD1,-,TRBV18,TRBJ1-1,CASSKNRGPKNTEAFF,TGTGCCAGCTCCAAGAACAGGGGGCCCAAGAACACTGAAGCTTTCTTT
TRBD2,few,TRBV7-8,TRBJ2-3,CASSKSLAGDTQYF,TGTGCCAGCAGCAAGAGTCTAGCGGGAGATACGCAGTATTTT
TRBD2,-,TRBV5-4,TRBJ2-5,CASSPGLAGFSETQYF,TGTGCCAGCAGCCCGGGACTAGCGGGTTTTAGTGAGACCCAGTACTTC
-,-,TRBV28,TRBJ2-2,CASSYVTGNTGELFF,TGTGCCAGCAGTTACGTGACGGGGAACACCGGGGAGCTGTTTTTT
-,-,TRBV5-1,TRBJ2-1,CASSSQGSYNEQFF,TGCGCCAGCAGCTCCCAAGGCTCCTACAATGAGCAGTTCTTC
TRBD2,-,TRBV7-2,TRBJ2-1,CASSLFLVGGRHNEQFF,TGTGCCAGCAGCTTATTCCTCGTGGGGGGGAGACACAATGAGCAGTTCTTC
TRBD1,-,TRBV27,TRBJ2-7,CASSGAGQGASYEQYF,TGTGCCAGCAGTGGGGCGGGACAGGGGGCTTCCTACGAGCAGTACTTC
TRBD1,-,TRBV19,TRBJ2-7,CASSIAGTGNYEQYF,TGTGCCAGTAGTATCGCCGGGACAGGGAACTACGAGCAGTACTTC
-,-,TRBV19,TRBJ2-3,CASSISIGSTDTQYF,TGTGCCAGTAGTATAAGCATAGGGTCCACAGATACGCAGTATTTT
TRBD2,-,TRBV27,TRBJ2-7,CASRLTSSGGLSYEQYF,TGTGCCAGCAGACTTACTTCTAGCGGGGGGCTCTCCTACGAGCAGTACTTC
TRBD2,-,TRBV28,TRBJ2-3,CASRRTSGRADTQYF,TGTGCCAGCAGGCGGACTAGCGGGAGAGCGGATACGCAGTATTTT
TRBD1,-,TRBV2,TRBJ1-2,CASKPGQGEYGYTF,TGTGCCAGCAAACCGGGACAGGGGGAGTATGGCTACACCTTC
-,-,TRBV5-1,TRBJ1-2,CATLGSQNYGYTF,TGCGCCACCCTGGGAAGCCAAAACTATGGCTACACCTTC
-,-,TRBV29-1,TRBJ2-7,CSVGDNYEQYF,TGCAGCGTTGGGGACAACTACGAGCAGTACTTC
TRBD1,few,TRBV19,TRBJ1-4,CAGSRTGGARNEKLFF,TGTGCCGGCTCAAGGACAGGGGGCGCGCGGAATGAAAAACTGTTTTTT
TRBD2,-,TRBV6-5,TRBJ2-2,CASSYPGGPGTGELFF,TGTGCCAGCAGTTACCCGGGGGGGCCAGGCACCGGGGAGCTGTTTTTT
-,-,TRBV11-2,TRBJ2-1,CASSLGTIYNEQFF,TGTGCCAGCAGCTTAGGGACAATTTACAATGAGCAGTTCTTC
TRBD2,-,TRBV7-3,TRBJ2-7,CASSLSPLAGPYEQYF,TGTGCCAGCAGCTTAAGCCCTCTAGCGGGTCCCTACGAGCAGTACTTC
-,-,TRBV30,TRBJ1-2,CAWKGLSRGYGYTF,TGTGCCTGGAAAGGTCTTAGCCGCGGCTATGGCTACACCTTC
TRBD1,few,TRBV30,TRBJ1-3,CAHWVNRGSGNTIYF,TGTGCCCATTGGGTAAACAGGGGCTCTGGAAACACCATATATTTT
-,-,TRBV30,TRBJ1-2,CAWSWRDGYTF,TGTGCCTGGAGTTGGCGGGATGGCTACACCTTC
TRBD2,-,TRBV27,TRBJ2-7,CASSLYSPSSGTSDSYEQYF,TGTGCCAGCAGTTTATACTCTCCCTCATCCGGGACTAGCGACTCCTACGAGCAGTACTTC
TRBD2,-,TRBV18,TRBJ2-2,CASSPPLAGDHSGELFF,TGTGCCAGCTCACCACCGCTAGCGGGGGACCACTCCGGGGAGCTGTTTTTT
TRBD2,-,TRBV25-1,TRBJ2-3,CATSRLAGGTDTQYF,TGTGCCACCTCTAGACTAGCGGGAGGGACAGATACGCAGTATTTT
TRBD2,-,TRBV6-6,TRBJ2-1,CASSPGTSGRYNEQFF,TGTGCCAGCAGCCCAGGAACTAGCGGAAGATACAATGAGCAGTTCTTC
-,-,TRBV9,TRBJ2-1,CASSVSAEQPYNEQFF,TGTGCCAGCAGCGTATCGGCCGAGCAACCCTACAATGAGCAGTTCTTC
-,-,TRBV21-1,TRBJ2-3,CASSKISGRRRTDTQYF,TGTGCCAGCAGCAAAATTAGCGGGAGGCGGCGCACAGATACGCAGTATTTT
TRBD1,few,TRBV11-2,TRBJ2-5,CASSLGNPGQGEETQYF,TGTGCCAGCAGCTTAGGAAACCCAGGACAGGGGGAAGAGACCCAGTACTTC
TRBD2,-,TRBV2,TRBJ2-3,CASLLAGGTDTQYF,TGTGCCAGCCTTTTAGCGGGGGGCACAGATACGCAGTATTTT
-,-,TRBV6-5,TRBJ1-1,CASSYVAGGTEAFF,TGTGCCAGCAGTTACGTAGCGGGGGGCACTGAAGCTTTCTTT
-,once,TRBV14,TRBJ2-7,CASSQAGRADYEQYF,TGTGCCAGCAGCCAAGCAGGTCGCGCGGACTACGAGCAGTACTTC
-,-,TRBV12-5,TRBJ2-2,CASGITGTGELFF,TGTGCTAGTGGTATCACGGGCACCGGGGAGCTGTTTTTT
TRBD2,-,TRBV7-6,TRBJ2-7,CASSSGAGDGEQYF,TGTGCCAGCAGCTCAGGAGCGGGAGACGGCGAGCAGTACTTC
-,-,TRBV29-1,TRBJ1-4,CSVRAGLSSGEKLFF,TGCAGCGTTCGGGCTGGACTCAGCTCGGGAGAAAAACTGTTTTTT